This is a list of T cell receptor beta chains from one sample in a study of T cells in Graves' hyperthyroidism and ophthalmopathy. In TCRdb, the multiplex PCR reads were re-called with MiXCR into one record per CDR3 protein. Of around 700,000 distinct CDR3 sequences in the sample, roughly a sixth were seen once. The specimen was blood. These receptors were obtained from a woman aged 50 to 60 with Graves' hyperthyroidism that later progressed to Graves' ophthalmopathy. The CDR3 runs from the conserved cysteine through the conserved F or W. A D gene is named only where the DNA matches it firmly. Size values are once, few and many counts, or a class for expanded clones, and some rows have none.

v_gene	abundance	d_gene	j_gene	CDR3aa	CDR3nt
TRBV12-3/TRBV12-4	many	NA	TRBJ1-1	CASSQTDWVDTEAFF	TGTGCCAGCAGCCAGACTGACTGGGTTGACACTGAAGCTTTCTTT
TRBV20-1	few	NA	TRBJ1-6	CSASIDRYSPLHF	TGCAGTGCTAGTATAGACCGATATTCACCCCTCCACTTT
TRBV11-2	many	NA	TRBJ1-5	CASSLDWAGAQPQHF	TGTGCCAGCAGCTTAGATTGGGCAGGGGCTCAGCCCCAGCATTTT
TRBV19	NA	NA	TRBJ1-5	CASSAQGIRGQPQHF	TGTGCCAGTAGTGCCCAGGGGATCCGAGGGCAGCCCCAGCATTTT
TRBV6-1	NA	TRBD1	TRBJ1-2	CASSSQGAEGYTF	TGTGCCAGCAGTTCGCAGGGGGCGGAGGGCTACACCTTC
TRBV11-2	many	NA	TRBJ2-3	CASSLETISHPYF	TGTGCCAGCAGCTTGGAGACAATCTCTCATCCGTATTTT
TRBV29-1	NA	NA	TRBJ2-2	CSVGGEGDGELFF	TGCAGCGTTGGCGGGGAGGGGGACGGGGAGCTGTTTTTT
TRBV7-9	NA	NA	TRBJ1-1	CASSLGALLNTEAFF	TGTGCCAGCAGCTTGGGGGCGCTTCTGAACACTGAAGCTTTCTTT
TRBV14	NA	TRBD1	TRBJ2-1	CASSLGQLHFNEQFF	TGTGCCAGCAGCCTGGGACAGCTACATTTCAATGAGCAGTTCTTC
TRBV30	NA	NA	TRBJ2-7	CAWCGGAREQYF	TGTGCCTGGTGCGGTGGGGCTAGGGAGCAGTACTTC
TRBV12-3/TRBV12-4	many	NA	TRBJ1-1	CASSSRVRTEAFF	TGTGCCAGCAGTTCTAGGGTGAGAACTGAAGCTTTCTTT
TRBV20-1	NA	NA	TRBJ1-2	CSARADSRHNYGYTF	TGCAGTGCAAGAGCGGACTCTCGTCATAACTATGGCTACACCTTC
TRBV7-9	once	NA	TRBJ2-1	CASSLGPLSSYNEQFF	TGTGCCAGCAGCTTAGGTCCACTCTCCTCCTACAATGAGCAGTTCTTC
TRBV5-1	NA	TRBD1	TRBJ1-6	CASSLGTANNSPLHF	TGCGCCAGCAGCTTAGGGACAGCAAATAATTCACCCCTCCACTTT
TRBV12-3/TRBV12-4	few	NA	TRBJ1-5	CASSRRDSNQPRHF	TGTGCCAGCAGTCGTAGGGATAGCAATCAGCCCCGGCATTTT
TRBV19	NA	NA	TRBJ2-4	CASNHIPGDHRNIQYF	TGTGCCAGTAACCATATCCCCGGGGACCATAGAAACATTCAGTACTTC
TRBV3-1	NA	NA	TRBJ2-1	CASSQAGRVNEQFF	TGTGCCAGCAGCCAAGCGGGACGGGTGAATGAGCAGTTCTTC
TRBV19	few	NA	TRBJ2-6	CASRLGGPGANVLTF	TGTGCCAGTCGTCTAGGGGGTCCTGGGGCCAACGTCCTGACTTTC
TRBV27	few	TRBD1	TRBJ1-5	CASNLRTGRNQPQHF	TGTGCCAGCAACCTACGGACAGGGCGGAATCAGCCCCAGCATTTT
TRBV3-1	many	NA	TRBJ1-2	CASSRDTLRYGYTF	TGTGCCAGCAGCCGCGATACCCTTCGCTATGGCTACACCTTC
TRBV4-1	many	NA	TRBJ2-7	CASSQDPGGYEQYF	TGTGCCAGCAGCCAAGATCCAGGGGGGTACGAGCAGTACTTC
TRBV11-1	many	NA	TRBJ2-3	CASSLEGLGADTQYF	TGTGCCAGCAGCTTAGAGGGCCTAGGCGCAGATACGCAGTATTTT
TRBV29-1	NA	NA	TRBJ2-7	CSAQGLGEQYF	TGCAGCGCTCAGGGTTTAGGCGAGCAGTACTTC
TRBV27	many	NA	TRBJ1-6	CASSPRGTGGSPLHF	TGTGCCAGCAGTCCCCGTGGGACCGGGGGTTCACCCCTCCACTTT
TRBV11-3	many	TRBD2	TRBJ2-3	CASSLRASGADTQYF	TGTGCCAGCAGCTTAAGGGCTAGCGGGGCAGATACGCAGTATTTT
TRBV5-1	NA	NA	TRBJ2-2	CASSLAWTGTGELFF	TGCGCCAGCAGCTTGGCCTGGACCGGAACCGGGGAGCTGTTTTTT
TRBV12-3/TRBV12-4	many	NA	TRBJ2-7	CASILGPIDSYEQYF	NA
TRBV19	NA	TRBD1	TRBJ1-5	CASRPQGAQPQHF	TGTGCCAGTAGGCCACAGGGGGCACAGCCCCAGCATTTT
TRBV29-1	NA	NA	TRBJ2-5	CSVETVNRLRETQYF	TGCAGCGTTGAAACGGTCAACAGGTTACGGGAGACCCAGTACTTC
TRBV9	many	NA	TRBJ2-7	CASSVGAAHSSYEQYF	TGTGCCAGCAGCGTAGGGGCGGCCCACAGCTCCTACGAGCAGTACTTC
TRBV3-1	few	NA	TRBJ2-2	CASSQDRGIVGTGELFF	TGTGCCAGCAGCCAAGATCGGGGGATTGTCGGCACCGGGGAGCTGTTTTTT
TRBV3-1	many	NA	TRBJ2-3	CASSQIGTERPDTQYF	TGTGCCAGCAGCCAAATTGGGACGGAAAGGCCAGATACGCAGTATTTT
TRBV19	few	TRBD1	TRBJ1-4	CASSPTGQGREKLFF	TGTGCCAGTAGCCCCACGGGACAGGGAAGAGAAAAACTGTTTTTT
TRBV7-8	NA	NA	TRBJ2-2	CASRRGRAARELFF	TGTGCCAGCAGACGGGGCAGGGCAGCCCGGGAGCTGTTTTTT
TRBV2	many	TRBD1	TRBJ2-7	CASSDRQGAAYEQYF	TGTGCCAGCAGTGATAGACAGGGGGCCGCCTACGAGCAGTACTTC
TRBV15	NA	NA	TRBJ1-5	CATSRDRSNQPQHF	TGTGCCACCAGCAGAGATCGTAGCAATCAGCCCCAGCATTTT
TRBV11-2	many	TRBD2	TRBJ2-3	CASSLGSGGASTDTQYF	TGTGCCAGCAGCTTGGGGAGCGGGGGGGCAAGCACAGATACGCAGTATTTT
TRBV18	NA	TRBD1	TRBJ2-7	CASSPTPGTGRHEQYF	TGTGCCAGCTCACCAACGCCCGGGACAGGGAGGCACGAGCAGTACTTC
TRBV11-2	many	NA	TRBJ1-3	CASSLDWAASGNTIYF	TGTGCCAGCAGCTTAGATTGGGCAGCCTCTGGAAACACCATATATTTT
TRBV7-3	many	NA	TRBJ2-3	CASSLLMGGSTDTQYF	TGTGCCAGCAGCTTACTGATGGGCGGTAGCACAGATACGCAGTATTTT
TRBV4-1	NA	TRBD2	TRBJ2-7	CASSHLAGVWYEQYF	TGCGCCAGCAGCCATTTGGCGGGGGTCTGGTACGAGCAGTACTTC
TRBV12-3/TRBV12-4	few	TRBD1	TRBJ2-1	CASSQGARYNEQFF	TGTGCCAGCAGCCAGGGGGCGCGGTACAATGAGCAGTTCTTC
TRBV7-6	many	TRBD2	TRBJ2-3	CASSLVGGSPDTQYF	TGTGCCAGCAGCTTGGTCGGGGGGAGTCCAGATACGCAGTATTTT
TRBV6-1	NA	NA	TRBJ1-5	CASSELDWKNQPQHF	TGTGCCAGCAGTGAACTGGACTGGAAGAATCAGCCCCAGCATTTT
TRBV12-3/TRBV12-4	few	TRBD2	TRBJ2-2	CASSHIRPRGAGELFF	TGTGCCAGCAGTCATATCCGGCCCCGGGGGGCCGGGGAGCTGTTTTTT
TRBV2	NA	TRBD1	TRBJ2-4	CASSAVTGMFKNIQYF	TGTGCCAGCAGTGCTGTGACAGGGATGTTCAAAAACATTCAGTACTTC
TRBV11-2	many	NA	TRBJ1-1	CASSRGSFGTSVDTEAFF	TGTGCCAGCAGCCGAGGATCCTTCGGGACCAGCGTCGACACTGAAGCTTTCTTT
TRBV12-3/TRBV12-4	NA	TRBD1	TRBJ1-1	CASSPGSGGAGTEAFF	TGTGCCAGCAGCCCCGGGTCAGGGGGCGCCGGCACTGAAGCTTTCTTT
TRBV6-5	few	NA	TRBJ2-5	CASSYSPTSGTKKETQYF	TGTGCCAGCAGTTACTCCCCTACCTCCGGGACAAAAAAAGAGACCCAGTACTTC
TRBV20-1	many	NA	TRBJ1-1	CTASPLLREDTEAFF	TGCACCGCGTCTCCTCTGCTCCGGGAGGACACTGAAGCTTTCTTT
TRBV11-2	NA	NA	TRBJ1-3	CASSLRGNSGNTIYF	TGTGCCAGCAGCTTAAGGGGCAACTCTGGAAACACCATATATTTT
TRBV10-3	few	NA	TRBJ2-3	CAISGQTVTDTQYF	TGTGCCATCAGCGGACAGACGGTCACAGATACGCAGTATTTT